This TCR beta chain was profiled in a study of cytomegalovirus exposure and HLA in healthy donors. Both 60 Vbeta primers and 13 Jbeta primers went into the PCR. Assay: immunoSEQ multiplex PCR; the TCRdb copy retains only in-frame clones and omits some. The sample's table shows approximately 75,000 clones. Per germline, CDR1 LNHDA and CDR2 SQIVND (reference sequence). Trimming cost V 11 bases and J 0 bases; bases outside gene matches: 10. The CDR3 length is 16 residues. Comment on this clone: As yet, its antigen is unknown.

Study outcomes and limitations: With further analysis later on, most CMV-associated TCR beta chains appeared HLA-restricted. Both high specificity and high sensitivity reportedly marked the classifier's diagnosis of cytomegalovirus status.

Sequencing was performed on PBMCs. The chain is built from TRBV19 and TRBJ2-7; 13 nucleotides agree with TRBD2. The TCR comes from a boy aged 5-17 years in good health and CMV-seronegative. CDR3 sequence (DNA): TGTGCCTCCTGCGGGACTAGCGGGATCCACTCCTACGAGCAGTACTTC. Translated: CASCGTSGIHSYEQYF.